The next 27 T cell receptor beta chains were all read from a single sample in a study of T cells in Graves' hyperthyroidism and ophthalmopathy. RNA transcripts served as the template for amplifying TCR beta CDR3 regions. TCR CDR3 regions were first amplified by RT-PCR with HTBI primers. TCRdb re-analysed the multiplex PCR reads in MiXCR, keeping a single row per CDR3 protein. The sample includes hundreds of thousands of distinct CDR3 sequences, 15% to 20% of them seen just once. Sequencing was performed on blood. The receptors derive from a man aged 35 to 55 with Graves' ophthalmopathy.

This chain links TRBV7-6 with TRBJ1-5; perhaps TRBD1 as D (5 bases). This CDR3 has 13 amino acids. Germline assignment: CDR1 SGHVS and CDR2 FNYEAQ. Trimming shortened V by 1 base and J by 5 bases, and 6 bases separated the two germline ends. CDR3 DNA: TGTGCCAGCAGCTTAGAGACAGATCAGCCCCAGCATTTT. It translates to CASSLETDQPQHF.

This clonotype appeared many times. The rearrangement joins TRBV6-5 to TRBJ1-2, with D possibly being TRBD1 (6 bases). The germline gives CDR1 MNHEY, CDR2 SVGAGI. V lost 2 bases and J 4 bases, leaving 11 bases between the germline ends. The CDR3 length is 14 residues. DNA for the CDR3: TGTGCCAGCAGTTACCGAGACAGGCCCTATGGCTACACCTTC. Translated, it gives CASSYRDRPYGYTF.

This clonotype occurred many times. This chain uses TRBV5-1 with TRBJ2-7, with D possibly TRBD2 on 5 matching bases. The CDR3 has 15 residues. Trimming pared 0 bases from V and 3 bases from J, leaving 13 bases between. The germline CDR1 and CDR2 sequences are SGHRS and YFSETQ. The CDR3 reads CASSLERLAIYEQYF. In DNA form, the CDR3 reads TGCGCCAGCAGCTTGGAACGGCTAGCTATCTACGAGCAGTACTTC. The full variable domain, rest sourced from reference TRBV5-1 and TRBJ2-7, is KAGVTQTPRYLIKTRGQQVTLSCSPISGHRSVSWYQQTPGQGLQFLFEYFSETQRNKGNFPGRFSGRQFSNSRSEMNVSTLELGDSALYLCASSLERLAIYEQYFGPGTRLTVT.

There are a few counts of this clonotype. The rearrangement joins TRBV7-9 to TRBJ2-3; the D is unclear. Trimming removed 0 bases at V and 2 bases at J, with 9 bases between. The CDR3 loop spans 15 amino acids. Germline loops: CDR1 SEHNR, CDR2 FQNEAQ (reference sequence). CDR3 in amino acids: CASSLAQQSTDTQYF. The CDR3 nucleotides read TGTGCCAGCAGCTTAGCGCAGCAGTCCACAGATACGCAGTATTTT.

This chain connects TRBV6-2 or TRBV6-3 to TRBJ1-1; D is unclear. The CDR3 loop spans 12 amino acids. Germline assignment: CDR1 MNHEY and CDR2 SVGEGT. The V end was cut by 6 bases, the J end by 9 bases, with 14 bases between. As DNA, the CDR3 is TGTGCCAGCAGGTCCCTCGGGGAGAAAGCTTTCTTT. Protein sequence: CASRSLGEKAFF.

In this sample, this clonotype turned up a few times. The chain couples TRBV7-9 to TRBJ2-3, with 7 nucleotides matching TRBD1. This CDR3 contains 15 residues. Per the germline V gene, CDR1 is SEHNR and CDR2 is FQNEAQ (reference sequence). The trim removed 4 bases at V and 4 bases at J, leaving 8 bases unmatched. The chain's CDR3 is CASSSSGGIADTQYF. The CDR3 DNA follows: TGTGCCAGCAGCTCATCAGGGGGTATCGCAGATACGCAGTATTTT.

The chain recombines TRBV12-3 or TRBV12-4 with TRBJ2-7, with D perhaps being TRBD1 or TRBD2 (5 bases each). V lost 8 bases to trimming and J lost 3 bases, with 11 bases between them. The CDR3 is 12 residues long. CDR3 loop: CASRWGSYEQYF. Here the CDR3 DNA reads TGTGCCAGCCGCTGGGGGAGCTACGAGCAGTACTTC.

This clonotype was found many times. The rearrangement joins TRBV27 to TRBJ2-1; 7 nucleotides agree with TRBD1. After removal of 4 bases from V and 8 bases from J, the junction contained 5 bases not matched to a gene. Germline V lookup: CDR1 MNHEY, CDR2 SMNVEV (reference sequence). This CDR3 is 13 amino acids long. The chain's CDR3 is CASSWTRGHEQFF. The DNA for the CDR3 is TGTGCCAGCAGTTGGACGAGGGGGCATGAGCAGTTCTTC.

V and J are TRBV7-9 and TRBJ2-7; 8 bases agree with TRBD2. The CDR3 is made up of 14 amino acids. Germline-derived CDR1 and CDR2 are SEHNR and FQNEAQ (reference sequence). The junction had 8 bases not matched to a gene; V was cut back by 5 bases and J by 5 bases. CDR3: CASSPPGLVNEQYF. The CDR3 DNA reads as TGTGCCAGCAGCCCCCCGGGACTAGTAAACGAGCAGTACTTC.

The chain couples TRBV6-2 or TRBV6-3 to TRBJ2-3; 8 bases map to TRBD1. J lost 6 bases, V lost 0 bases, and 5 bases had no gene match. The CDR3 runs 15 residues. CDR1 is MNHEY, CDR2 SVGEGT, per germline. The CDR3 DNA follows: TGTGCCAGCAGTTACTCGAGCAGGGGGCAGGATACGCAGTATTTT. This gives the protein CASSYSSRGQDTQYF.

The sample holds many counts of this clonotype. The chain employs TRBV5-6 and TRBJ1-1; D not resolved. The V gene's germline CDR1 is SGHDT and CDR2 YYEEEE. CDR3 length: 11 residues. V was clipped by 7 bases and J by 6 bases, with 10 bases between them. The CDR3 sequence is CASPSGAEAFF. In DNA, the CDR3 is TGTGCCAGCCCGTCGGGAGCTGAAGCTTTCTTT.

The table lists this clonotype with many counts. This chain links TRBV28 with TRBJ1-1; TRBD1 agrees at 7 bases. This CDR3 region has 16 residues. V shed 7 bases, J shed 5 bases, and the junction held 16 bases outside the gene matches. In germline, CDR1 is MDHEN, CDR2 SYDVKM. CDR3 protein: CASTPYPTGAGTEAFF. DNA of the CDR3: TGTGCCAGCACACCATACCCTACAGGGGCGGGTACTGAAGCTTTCTTT.

CDR3 in DNA: TGTGCCAGCAGCCAAGTCGAGGGGTTTAATGAAAAACTGTTTTTT. Amino acids: CASSQVEGFNEKLFF. The rearrangement uses TRBV3-1 and TRBJ1-4; a possible D gene is TRBD1 (5 bases). The CDR3 runs to 15 residues. The V gene lost 1 base and the J gene lost 4 bases, with 10 bases spanning the gap. Germline V lookup: CDR1 LGHDT, CDR2 YNNKEL (reference sequence).

This clonotype was picked up many times. The chain carries TRBV18 and TRBJ2-1; 8 positions match TRBD2. The CDR3 runs to 17 residues. The V gene's germline CDR1 is KGHSH and CDR2 LQKENI. V was clipped by 0 bases and J by 4 bases; unmatched bases: 8. The CDR3 here is CASSPPSTGGPYNEQFF. The CDR3, as DNA: TGTGCCAGCTCACCACCGAGCACGGGAGGGCCTTACAATGAGCAGTTCTTC.

This clonotype was seen many times. The chain has TRBV7-8 and TRBJ2-1, with D hard to call. Germline V gives CDR1 SGHVS, CDR2 FQNEAQ. This CDR3 is 16 amino acids long. V gave up 0 bases and J gave up 7 bases, with 16 bases separating them. The CDR3 sequence: CASSLAELHLGNEQFF. CDR3 nucleotide sequence: TGTGCCAGCAGCTTAGCGGAACTACATCTGGGGAATGAGCAGTTCTTC.

Ten or more counts support this clonotype. This sequence joins TRBV7-8 and TRBJ2-3, with D perhaps given as TRBD1 or TRBD2 (5 bases each). CDR3 size: 15 residues. Germline V gene data show CDR1 as SGHVS and CDR2 as FQNEAQ. Between the trimmed V and J ends, which lost 7 bases and 8 bases, there was a span of 22 bases. As DNA, the CDR3 is TGTGCCAGCACTCAGGGTGGGGGTCAACGGGGTACGCAGTATTTT. This encodes CASTQGGGQRGTQYF. Based on the CDR3 plus reference TRBV7-8 and TRBJ2-3, the full variable domain is GAGVSQSPRYKVAKRGQDVALRCDPISGHVSLFWYQQALGQGPEFLTYFQNEAQLDKSGLPSDRFFAERPEGSVSTLKIQRTQQEDSAVYLCASTQGGGQRGTQYFGPGTRLTVL.

As for this clonotype: A read error may be the cause here, since a much bigger clone is one base away. J is TRBJ1-1 and V is TRBV5-5; a possible D gene is TRBD1 (5 bases). The CDR3 runs to 13 residues. Germline lookup yields CDR1 SGHKS and CDR2 YYEKEE (reference sequence). The CDR3 DNA follows: TGTGCCAGCAGCTTTGGGGCCAACATTGAAGCTTTCTTT. It codes for CASSFGANIEAFF.

This clonotype was detected only a few times. The chain links TRBV7-9 to TRBJ1-2; D gene ambiguous. Germline CDR1 SEHNR, CDR2 FQNEAQ (reference sequence). Trimming stripped 3 bases from V and 5 bases from J, with 10 bases between. The length of the CDR3 is 13 residues. The CDR3 is CASSLTAEYGYTF. The CDR3 bases are TGTGCCAGCAGCTTGACCGCAGAATATGGCTACACCTTC. The whole variable domain, remainder taken from reference TRBV7-9 and TRBJ1-2, is DTGVSQNPRHKITKRGQNVTFRCDPISEHNRLYWYRQTLGQGPEFLTYFQNEAQLEKSRLLSDRFSAERPKGSFSTLEIQRTEQGDSAMYLCASSLTAEYGYTFGSGTRLTVV.

This clonotype was recorded a few times. The J gene is TRBJ2-1, the V gene TRBV20-1; 11 positions agree with TRBD2. The ends lost 5 bases at V and 4 bases at J; junction bases unmatched: 13. The CDR3 runs 17 residues. The germline gives CDR1 DFQATT, CDR2 SNEGSKA (reference sequence). DNA for the CDR3: TGCAGTGCTCCTCCGGGACTAGCGGTGAGAAGTTACAATGAGCAGTTCTTC. Its translation: CSAPPGLAVRSYNEQFF.

The chain combines TRBV14 with TRBJ1-2; D gene ambiguous. Germline V gives CDR1 SGHDN, CDR2 FVKESK. Trimming shortened V by 3 bases and J by 3 bases, and 20 bases separated the two germline ends. The CDR3 has 17 residues. CDR3 residues: CASSQDVVVGSHYGYTF. CDR3 sequence (DNA): TGTGCCAGCAGCCAGGATGTCGTTGTTGGGTCCCACTATGGCTACACCTTC.

This clonotype has at least ten counts. V usage is TRBV2 and J usage is TRBJ2-1; tentative D call: TRBD2 (5 bases). CDR1 and CDR2 (germline): SNHLY, FYNNEI. V was cut by 1 base and J by 6 bases, with 7 bases left in between. The CDR3 sequence is 13 residues long. The chain's CDR3 is CASSEGLANEQFF. The DNA of the CDR3 is TGTGCCAGCAGTGAAGGGCTAGCCAATGAGCAGTTCTTC. The full variable domain, in which reference TRBV2 and TRBJ2-1 provide the parts outside the CDR3, is EPEVTQTPSHQVTQMGQEVILRCVPISNHLYFYWYRQILGQKVEFLVSFYNNEISEKSEIFDDQFSVERPDGSNFTLKIRSTKLEDSAMYFCASSEGLANEQFFGPGTRLTVL.

This rearrangement joins TRBV7-9 to TRBJ1-1; no clear D. The CDR3 has 15 residues. The germline gives CDR1 SEHNR, CDR2 FQNEAQ (reference sequence). V lost 0 bases to trimming and J lost 1 base, with 9 bases between them. For the CDR3, the DNA is TGTGCCAGCAGCTTAGCGTCCGGGGAGAACACTGAAGCTTTCTTT. Translating it yields CASSLASGENTEAFF.

This clonotype has more than one count but fewer than ten. The chain is built from TRBV13 and TRBJ1-2; D is undetermined. The V and J ends lost 4 bases and 2 bases respectively, with 14 bases between them. Per the germline V gene, CDR1 is PRHDT and CDR2 is FYEKMQ (reference sequence). This CDR3 spans 15 amino acids. The chain's CDR3 is CASSSTLDGNYGYTF. The CDR3 DNA follows: TGTGCCAGCAGCTCAACCCTCGACGGGAACTATGGCTACACCTTC.

This clonotype was picked up a small number of times. The CDR3 DNA sequence: TGTGCCAGCAGCACGCGAATGGGTCACGGTGAAAAACTGTTTTTT. Protein product: CASSTRMGHGEKLFF. The chain couples TRBV7-9 to TRBJ1-4; D is ambiguous. CDR3 length: 15 amino acids. V gave up 5 bases and J gave up 7 bases, with 17 bases separating them. Germline CDR1 and CDR2: SEHNR and FQNEAQ (reference sequence).

As concerns this clonotype: Because the CDR3 is missing its conserved closing phenylalanine or tryptophan, this is likely a read error. The chain carries TRBV19 and TRBJ1-1; TRBD1 is a possible D gene (5 bases). CDR1 LNHDA and CDR2 SQIVND come from the germline V gene (reference sequence). The CDR3 is 16 amino acids. V was cut by 11 bases and J by 8 bases, with 30 bases left in between. In DNA, the CDR3 is TGTGCCGGCAGCCCAGGCACGGCCAGGGCCAGTTGGGAAGCTTTCTCT. Protein: CAGSPGTARASWEAFS.

This clonotype showed up just a few times. A much larger clone is a single base away; this may be a read error. V gene TRBV2 combines with J gene TRBJ1-1; no clear D. Germline CDR1 is SNHLY and CDR2 is FYNNEI. The CDR3 covers 13 residues. CDR3 DNA: TGTGCCTGCAGCGCGGACGGGAACACTGAAGCTTTCTTT. This sequence encodes CACSADGNTEAFF.

This clonotype was seen a handful of times. The V call is TRBV15, the J call TRBJ2-7; D unclear. CDR1 LNHNV and CDR2 YYDKDF come from the germline V gene (reference sequence). The ends were cut back, 0 bases at V and 5 bases at J, with 8 bases in the middle. The length of the CDR3 is 13 residues. The CDR3 sequence is CATSRDPADEQYF. The CDR3 region has the DNA TGTGCCACCAGCAGAGACCCAGCCGACGAGCAGTACTTC.